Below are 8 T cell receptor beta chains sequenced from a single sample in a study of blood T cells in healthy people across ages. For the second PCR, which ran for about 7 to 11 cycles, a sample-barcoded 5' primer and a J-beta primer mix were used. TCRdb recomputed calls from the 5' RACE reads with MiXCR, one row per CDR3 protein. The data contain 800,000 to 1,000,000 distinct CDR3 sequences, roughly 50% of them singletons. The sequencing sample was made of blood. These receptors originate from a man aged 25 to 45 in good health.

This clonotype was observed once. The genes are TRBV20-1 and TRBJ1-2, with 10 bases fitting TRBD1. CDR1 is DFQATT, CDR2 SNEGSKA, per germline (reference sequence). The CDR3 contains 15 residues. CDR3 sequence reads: CTPSVGQGRFGGYTF. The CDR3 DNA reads TGCACCCCCTCGGTGGGACAGGGGAGATTTGGTGGCTACACCTTC.

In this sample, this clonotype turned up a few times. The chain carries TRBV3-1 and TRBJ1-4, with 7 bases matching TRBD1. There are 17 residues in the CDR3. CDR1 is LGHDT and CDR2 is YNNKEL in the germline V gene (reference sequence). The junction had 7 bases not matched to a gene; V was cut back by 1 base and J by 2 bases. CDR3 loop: CASSQVGWTGTNEKLFF. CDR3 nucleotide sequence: TGTGCCAGCAGCCAAGTGGGTTGGACAGGCACTAATGAAAAACTGTTTTTT.

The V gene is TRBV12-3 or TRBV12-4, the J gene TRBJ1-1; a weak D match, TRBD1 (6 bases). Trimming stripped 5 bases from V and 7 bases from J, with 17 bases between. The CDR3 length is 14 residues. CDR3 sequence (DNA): TGTGCCAGCAGTCTGGGGCTACAGGGTGGTGAAGCTTTCTTT. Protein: CASSLGLQGGEAFF.

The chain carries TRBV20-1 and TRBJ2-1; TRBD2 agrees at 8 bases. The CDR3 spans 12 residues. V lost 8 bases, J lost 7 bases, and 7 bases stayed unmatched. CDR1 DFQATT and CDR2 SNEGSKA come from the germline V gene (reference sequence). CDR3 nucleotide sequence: TGCAGTTTAACGGGGGGGCCGAATGAGCAGTTCTTC. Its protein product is CSLTGGPNEQFF.

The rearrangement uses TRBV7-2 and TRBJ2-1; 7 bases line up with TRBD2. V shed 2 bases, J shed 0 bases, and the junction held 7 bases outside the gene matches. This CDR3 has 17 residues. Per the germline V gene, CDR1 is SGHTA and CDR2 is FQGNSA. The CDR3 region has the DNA TGTGCCAGCAGCTTAAACGGGGGGAGGAGCTCCTACAATGAGCAGTTCTTC. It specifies CASSLNGGRSSYNEQFF.

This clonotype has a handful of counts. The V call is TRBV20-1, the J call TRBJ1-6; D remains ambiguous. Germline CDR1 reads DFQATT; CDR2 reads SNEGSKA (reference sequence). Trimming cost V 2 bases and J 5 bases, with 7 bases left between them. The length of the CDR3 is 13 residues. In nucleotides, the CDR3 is TGCAGTGCTAGAAATTACAATAATTCACCCCTCCACTTT. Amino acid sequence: CSARNYNNSPLHF.

This CDR3 is CSTFGTELYEQYF. CDR3 coding DNA: TGCAGTACCTTTGGGACAGAACTTTACGAGCAGTACTTC. The chain couples TRBV20-1 to TRBJ2-7, with TRBD1 identical over 7 bases. Germline-derived CDR1 and CDR2 are DFQATT and SNEGSKA (reference sequence). The CDR3 spans 13 residues. Trimming cost V 8 bases and J 4 bases; bases outside gene matches: 11.

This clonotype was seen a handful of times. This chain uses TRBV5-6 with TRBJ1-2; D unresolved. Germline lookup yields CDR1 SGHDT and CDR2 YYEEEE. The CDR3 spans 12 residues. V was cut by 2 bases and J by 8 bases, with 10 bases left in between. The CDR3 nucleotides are TGTGCCAGCAGCTTTGGAGGGCAGGGCTACACCTTC. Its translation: CASSFGGQGYTF.